The clone carrying this TCR beta chain was counted only a few times. Its antigen remains unknown. This entry belongs to a study of T cell repertoires in cytomegalovirus infection. Germline CDR1 reads ENHRY; CDR2 reads SYGVKD. The CDR3 runs to 16 residues. Trimming removed 4 bases from V and 4 bases from J; junction bases left unmatched: 5. TCRdb re-called the reads through MiXCR, storing one row per CDR3 protein. The table has hundreds of thousands of distinct CDR3 sequences, 30% to 35% seen once. V gene TRBV10-3 combines with J gene TRBJ2-3; 13 nucleotides line up with TRBD2. Sequenced material: cultured PBMCs, taken from culture after CMV antigen stimulation. The TCR sequence derives from a human donor in good health (CMV status not recorded). Some clones in this sample may be carry-over from other donors' samples. CDR3 residues: CAISVPTSGRPDTQYF. Written as DNA, the CDR3 is TGTGCCATCAGTGTCCCGACTAGCGGGAGGCCAGATACGCAGTATTTT.